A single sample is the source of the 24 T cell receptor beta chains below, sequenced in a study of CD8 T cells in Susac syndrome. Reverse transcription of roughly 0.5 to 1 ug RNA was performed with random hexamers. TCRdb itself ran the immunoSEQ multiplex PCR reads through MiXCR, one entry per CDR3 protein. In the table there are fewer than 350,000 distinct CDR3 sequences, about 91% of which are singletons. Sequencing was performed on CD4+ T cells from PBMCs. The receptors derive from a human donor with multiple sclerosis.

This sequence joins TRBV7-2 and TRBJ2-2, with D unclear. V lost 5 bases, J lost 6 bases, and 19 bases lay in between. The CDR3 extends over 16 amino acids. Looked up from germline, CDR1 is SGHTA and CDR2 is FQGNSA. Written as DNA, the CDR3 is TGTGCCAGCAGCACGCGCCGCGGATCGCCGGCCGGGGAGCTGTTTTTT. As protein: CASSTRRGSPAGELFF.

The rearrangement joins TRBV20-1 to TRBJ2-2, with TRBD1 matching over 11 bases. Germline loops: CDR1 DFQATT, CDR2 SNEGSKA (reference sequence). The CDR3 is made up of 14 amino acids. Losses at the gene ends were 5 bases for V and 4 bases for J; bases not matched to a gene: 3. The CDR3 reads CSAFGQGATGELFF. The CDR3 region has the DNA TGCAGTGCTTTCGGACAGGGGGCCACCGGGGAGCTGTTTTTT.

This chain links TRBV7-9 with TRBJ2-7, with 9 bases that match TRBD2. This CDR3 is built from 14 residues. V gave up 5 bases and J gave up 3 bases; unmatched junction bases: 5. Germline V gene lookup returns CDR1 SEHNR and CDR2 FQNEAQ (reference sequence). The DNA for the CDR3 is TGTGCCAGCAGCCTGACTAGCGGATTCTACGAGCAGTACTTC. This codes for CASSLTSGFYEQYF.

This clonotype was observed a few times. CDR3 protein: CASSFLTGADYGYTF. DNA of the CDR3: TGTGCCAGCAGCTTCTTGACAGGGGCTGATTATGGCTACACCTTC. The chain couples TRBV7-9 to TRBJ1-2; 8 bases line up with TRBD1. Germline V gene sequence: CDR1 SEHNR, CDR2 FQNEAQ (reference sequence). This CDR3 comprises 15 residues. V shed 3 bases, J shed 5 bases, and the junction held 8 bases outside the gene matches. Looking up the rest from reference TRBV7-9 and TRBJ1-2 gives the full variable domain: DTGVSQNPRHKITKRGQNVTFRCDPISEHNRLYWYRQTLGQGPEFLTYFQNEAQLEKSRLLSDRFSAERPKGSFSTLEIQRTEQGDSAMYLCASSFLTGADYGYTFGSGTRLTVV.

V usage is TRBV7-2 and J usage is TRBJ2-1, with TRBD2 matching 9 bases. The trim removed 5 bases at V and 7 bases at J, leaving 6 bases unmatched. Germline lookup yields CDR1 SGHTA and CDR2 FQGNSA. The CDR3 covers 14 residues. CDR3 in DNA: TGTGCCAGCAGCGGCGGACTAGCGTGGAATGAGCAGTTCTTC. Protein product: CASSGGLAWNEQFF.

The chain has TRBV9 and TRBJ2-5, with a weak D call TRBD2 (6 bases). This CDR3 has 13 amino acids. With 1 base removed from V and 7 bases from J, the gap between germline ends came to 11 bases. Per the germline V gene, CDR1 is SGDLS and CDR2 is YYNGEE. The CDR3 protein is CASSVTGEGTQYF. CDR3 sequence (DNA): TGTGCCAGCAGCGTAACGGGAGAGGGGACCCAGTACTTC.

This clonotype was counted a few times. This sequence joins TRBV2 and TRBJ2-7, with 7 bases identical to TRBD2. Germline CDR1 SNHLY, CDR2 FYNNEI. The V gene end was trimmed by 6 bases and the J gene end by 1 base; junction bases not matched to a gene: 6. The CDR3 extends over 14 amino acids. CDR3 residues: CASSTQAGSYEQYF. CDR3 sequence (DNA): TGTGCCAGCAGCACCCAAGCGGGGTCCTACGAGCAGTACTTC.

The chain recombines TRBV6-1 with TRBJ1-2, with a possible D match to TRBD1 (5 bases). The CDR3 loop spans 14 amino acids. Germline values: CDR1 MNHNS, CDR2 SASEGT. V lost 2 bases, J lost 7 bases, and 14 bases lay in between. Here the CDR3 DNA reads TGTGCCAGCAGTGAACAGGGTGGTTATGGTGGCTACACCTTC. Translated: CASSEQGGYGGYTF.

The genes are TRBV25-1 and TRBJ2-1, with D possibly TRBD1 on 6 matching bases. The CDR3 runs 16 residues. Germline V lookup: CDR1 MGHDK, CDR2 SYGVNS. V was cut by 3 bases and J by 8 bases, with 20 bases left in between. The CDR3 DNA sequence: TGTGCCAGCAGTGAGACAGGTGGGATTAGGGAGCATGAGCAGTTCTTC. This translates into CASSETGGIREHEQFF.

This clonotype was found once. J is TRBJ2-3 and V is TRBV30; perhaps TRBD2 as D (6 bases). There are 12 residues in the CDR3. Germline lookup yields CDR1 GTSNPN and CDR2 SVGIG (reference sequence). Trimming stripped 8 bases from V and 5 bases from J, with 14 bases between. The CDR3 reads CAGVEGLDTQYF. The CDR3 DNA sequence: TGTGCCGGAGTGGAGGGGTTAGATACGCAGTATTTT.

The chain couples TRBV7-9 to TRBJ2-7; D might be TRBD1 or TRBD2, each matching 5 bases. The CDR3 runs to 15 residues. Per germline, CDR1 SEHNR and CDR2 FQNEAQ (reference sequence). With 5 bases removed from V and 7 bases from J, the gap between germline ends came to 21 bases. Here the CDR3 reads CASSPSGRASDEQYF. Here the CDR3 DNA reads TGTGCCAGCAGCCCCTCGGGACGGGCCTCAGATGAGCAGTACTTC.

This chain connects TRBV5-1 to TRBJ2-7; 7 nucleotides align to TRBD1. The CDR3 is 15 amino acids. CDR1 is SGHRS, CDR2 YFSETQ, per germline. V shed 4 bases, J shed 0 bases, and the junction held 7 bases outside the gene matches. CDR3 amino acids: CASSVNGQDSYEQYF. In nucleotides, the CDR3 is TGCGCCAGCAGCGTCAATGGACAGGACTCCTACGAGCAGTACTTC.

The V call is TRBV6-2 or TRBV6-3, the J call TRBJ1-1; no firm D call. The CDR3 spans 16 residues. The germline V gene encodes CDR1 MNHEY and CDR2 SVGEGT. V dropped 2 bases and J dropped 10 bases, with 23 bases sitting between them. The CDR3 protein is CASSYDSVTDARRAFF. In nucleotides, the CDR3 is TGTGCCAGCAGTTACGATTCCGTGACGGATGCAAGGAGAGCTTTCTTT.

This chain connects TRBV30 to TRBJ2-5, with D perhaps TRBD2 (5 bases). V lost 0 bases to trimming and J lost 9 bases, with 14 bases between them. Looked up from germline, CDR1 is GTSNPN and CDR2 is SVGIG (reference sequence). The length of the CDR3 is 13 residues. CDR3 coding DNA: TGTGCCTGGAGTGTAGCAGCACCGGGATCCCAGTACTTC. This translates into CAWSVAAPGSQYF.

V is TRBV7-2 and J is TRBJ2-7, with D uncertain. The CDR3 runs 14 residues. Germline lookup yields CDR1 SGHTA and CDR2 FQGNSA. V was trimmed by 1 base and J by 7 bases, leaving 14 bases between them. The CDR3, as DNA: TGTGCCAGCAGCTTAGTGGCAGGAGACGGGGAGCAGTACTTC. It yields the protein CASSLVAGDGEQYF.

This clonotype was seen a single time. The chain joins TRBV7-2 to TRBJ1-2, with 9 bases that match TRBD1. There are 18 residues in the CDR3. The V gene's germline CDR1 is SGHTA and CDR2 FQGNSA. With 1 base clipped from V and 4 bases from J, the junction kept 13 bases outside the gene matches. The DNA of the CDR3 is TGTGCCAGCAGCTTAGTAGTCCGTAGGACAGGGGCCTCCTATGGCTACACCTTC. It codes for CASSLVVRRTGASYGYTF. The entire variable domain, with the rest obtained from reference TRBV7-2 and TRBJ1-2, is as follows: GAGVSQSPSNKVTEKGKDVELRCDPISGHTALYWYRQSLGQGLEFLIYFQGNSAPDKSGLPSDRFSAERTGGSVSTLTIQRTQQEDSAVYLCASSLVVRRTGASYGYTFGSGTRLTVV.

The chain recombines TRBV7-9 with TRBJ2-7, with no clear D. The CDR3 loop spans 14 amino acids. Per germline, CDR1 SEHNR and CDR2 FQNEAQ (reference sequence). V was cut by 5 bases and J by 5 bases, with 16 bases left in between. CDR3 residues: CASSPPRVSHEQYF. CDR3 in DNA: TGTGCCAGCAGCCCTCCTAGGGTATCCCACGAGCAGTACTTC.

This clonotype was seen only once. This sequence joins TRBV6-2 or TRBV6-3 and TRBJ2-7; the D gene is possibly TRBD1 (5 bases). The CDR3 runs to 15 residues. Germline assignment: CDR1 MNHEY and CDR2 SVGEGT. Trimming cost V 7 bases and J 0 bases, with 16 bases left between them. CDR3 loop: CASTQTGPSSYEQYF. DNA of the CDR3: TGTGCCAGCACCCAAACAGGTCCAAGCTCCTACGAGCAGTACTTC.

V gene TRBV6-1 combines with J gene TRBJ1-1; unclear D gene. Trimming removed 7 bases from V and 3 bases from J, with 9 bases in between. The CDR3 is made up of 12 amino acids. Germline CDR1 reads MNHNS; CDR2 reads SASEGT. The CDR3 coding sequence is TGTGCCAGCAATAACGGGTACACTGAAGCTTTCTTT. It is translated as CASNNGYTEAFF.

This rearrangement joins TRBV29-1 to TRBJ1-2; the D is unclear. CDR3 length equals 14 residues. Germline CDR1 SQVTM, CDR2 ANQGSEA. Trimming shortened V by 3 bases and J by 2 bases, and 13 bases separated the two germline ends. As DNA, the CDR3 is TGCAGCGTTGAGTTCCTCTACCCCAACTATGGCTACACCTTC. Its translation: CSVEFLYPNYGYTF.

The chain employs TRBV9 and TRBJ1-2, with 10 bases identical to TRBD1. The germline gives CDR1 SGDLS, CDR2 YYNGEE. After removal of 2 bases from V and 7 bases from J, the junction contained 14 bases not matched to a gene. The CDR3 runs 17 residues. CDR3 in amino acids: CASSVRQGAPNFGGYTF. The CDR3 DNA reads TGTGCCAGCAGCGTGAGACAGGGGGCCCCCAATTTCGGTGGCTACACCTTC.

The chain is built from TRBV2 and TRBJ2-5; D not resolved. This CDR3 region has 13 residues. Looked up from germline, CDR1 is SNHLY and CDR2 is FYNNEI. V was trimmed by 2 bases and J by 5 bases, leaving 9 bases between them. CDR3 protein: CASSESRPETQYF. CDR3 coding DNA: TGTGCCAGCAGTGAAAGTAGGCCGGAGACCCAGTACTTC.

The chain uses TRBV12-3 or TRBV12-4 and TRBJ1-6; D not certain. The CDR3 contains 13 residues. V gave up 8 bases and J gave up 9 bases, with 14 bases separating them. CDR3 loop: CASVASNASPLHF. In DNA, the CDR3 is TGTGCCAGCGTTGCCAGTAATGCTTCACCCCTCCACTTT.

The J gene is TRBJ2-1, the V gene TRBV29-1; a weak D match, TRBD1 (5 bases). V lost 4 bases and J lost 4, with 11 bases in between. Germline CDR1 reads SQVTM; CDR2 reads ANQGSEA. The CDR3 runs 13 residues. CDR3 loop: CSVGAGSYNEQFF. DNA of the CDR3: TGCAGCGTTGGGGCAGGGTCTTACAATGAGCAGTTCTTC.